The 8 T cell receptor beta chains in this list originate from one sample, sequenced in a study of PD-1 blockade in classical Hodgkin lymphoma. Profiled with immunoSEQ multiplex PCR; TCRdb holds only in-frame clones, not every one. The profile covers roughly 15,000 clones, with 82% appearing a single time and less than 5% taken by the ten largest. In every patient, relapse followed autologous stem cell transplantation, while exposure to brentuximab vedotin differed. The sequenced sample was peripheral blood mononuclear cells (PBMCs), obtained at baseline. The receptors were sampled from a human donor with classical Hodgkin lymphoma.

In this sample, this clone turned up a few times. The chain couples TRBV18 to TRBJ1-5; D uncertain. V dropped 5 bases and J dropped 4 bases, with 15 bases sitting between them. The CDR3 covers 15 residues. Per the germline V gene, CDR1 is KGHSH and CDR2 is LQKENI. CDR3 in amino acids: CASSTMEGINQPQHF. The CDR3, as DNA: TGTGCCAGCTCAACAATGGAAGGGATTAATCAGCCCCAGCATTTT.

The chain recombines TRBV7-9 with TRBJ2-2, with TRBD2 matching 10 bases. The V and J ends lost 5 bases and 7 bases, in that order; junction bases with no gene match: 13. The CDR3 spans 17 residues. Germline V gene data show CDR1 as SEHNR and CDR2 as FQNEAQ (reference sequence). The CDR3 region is CASSQIWGTSVSGELFF. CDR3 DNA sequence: TGTGCCAGCAGCCAAATCTGGGGGACTAGCGTGAGCGGGGAGCTGTTTTTT.

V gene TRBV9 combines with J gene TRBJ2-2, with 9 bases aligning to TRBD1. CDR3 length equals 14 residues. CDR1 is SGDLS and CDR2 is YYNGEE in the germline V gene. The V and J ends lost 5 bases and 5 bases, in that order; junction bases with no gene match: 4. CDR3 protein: CASSSGQGTGELFF. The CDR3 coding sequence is TGTGCCAGCAGTTCGGGACAGGGTACCGGGGAGCTGTTTTTT.

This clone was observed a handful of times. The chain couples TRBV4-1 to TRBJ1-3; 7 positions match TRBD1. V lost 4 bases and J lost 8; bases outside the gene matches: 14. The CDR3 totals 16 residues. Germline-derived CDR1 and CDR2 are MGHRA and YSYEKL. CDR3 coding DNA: TGCGCCAGCAGCCCGTTAGGACAGGCGTATGCGGACACCATATATTTT. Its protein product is CASSPLGQAYADTIYF.

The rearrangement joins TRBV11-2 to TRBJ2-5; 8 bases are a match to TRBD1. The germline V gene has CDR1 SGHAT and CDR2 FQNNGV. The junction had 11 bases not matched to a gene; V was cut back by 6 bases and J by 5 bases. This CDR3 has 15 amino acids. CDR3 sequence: CASRPDRVFGETQYF. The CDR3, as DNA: TGTGCCAGCAGACCGGACAGGGTATTTGGGGAGACCCAGTACTTC.

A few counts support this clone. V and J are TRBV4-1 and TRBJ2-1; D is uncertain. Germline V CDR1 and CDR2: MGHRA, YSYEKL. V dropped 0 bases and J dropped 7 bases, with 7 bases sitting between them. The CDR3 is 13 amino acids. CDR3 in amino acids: CASSQEVGNEQFF. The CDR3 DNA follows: TGCGCCAGCAGCCAAGAGGTTGGAAATGAGCAGTTCTTC.

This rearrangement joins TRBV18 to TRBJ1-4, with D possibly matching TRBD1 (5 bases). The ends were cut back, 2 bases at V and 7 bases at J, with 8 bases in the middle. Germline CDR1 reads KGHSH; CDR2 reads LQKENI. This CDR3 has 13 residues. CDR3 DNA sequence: TGTGCCAGCTCACCAAGAAGGGGTGAAAAACTGTTTTTT. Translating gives CASSPRRGEKLFF.

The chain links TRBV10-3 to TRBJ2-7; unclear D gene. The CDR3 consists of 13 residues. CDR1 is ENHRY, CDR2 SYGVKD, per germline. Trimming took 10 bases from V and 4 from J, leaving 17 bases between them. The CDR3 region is CATSGHSRYEQYF. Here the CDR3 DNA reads TGTGCCACCTCGGGCCATAGCAGATACGAGCAGTACTTC.